The present TCR beta chain was sequenced within a study of cytomegalovirus exposure and HLA in healthy donors. Study as a whole: An earlier analysis identified 120 million or so unique TCR beta sequences in some 170 million T cells. Points from the study as a whole: A later analysis linked roughly 17,000 TCR beta sequences to HLA alleles at 0.05 false discovery rate.

The PCR was carried out with 60 Vbeta primers and 13 Jbeta primers. Data came from immunoSEQ multiplex PCR; TCRdb stores just in-frame clones and leaves some out. The repertoire table contains 50,000 or so clones. Germline-derived CDR1 and CDR2 are LNHDA and SQIVND (reference sequence). The J segment lost 7 bases and the V segment lost 10 bases, leaving 13 bases of the junction unmatched. CDR3 length equals 15 residues. Concerning this clone itself: Antigen unknown.

Sequenced input: PBMCs. The rearrangement uses TRBV19 and TRBJ1-4; 9 bases are shared with TRBD1. The clonotype comes from an older woman in good health and CMV-seropositive. The CDR3 sequence: CATQTGGGEVEKLFF. The CDR3 DNA follows: TGTGCCACCCAAACAGGGGGCGGCGAGGTTGAAAAACTGTTTTTT.